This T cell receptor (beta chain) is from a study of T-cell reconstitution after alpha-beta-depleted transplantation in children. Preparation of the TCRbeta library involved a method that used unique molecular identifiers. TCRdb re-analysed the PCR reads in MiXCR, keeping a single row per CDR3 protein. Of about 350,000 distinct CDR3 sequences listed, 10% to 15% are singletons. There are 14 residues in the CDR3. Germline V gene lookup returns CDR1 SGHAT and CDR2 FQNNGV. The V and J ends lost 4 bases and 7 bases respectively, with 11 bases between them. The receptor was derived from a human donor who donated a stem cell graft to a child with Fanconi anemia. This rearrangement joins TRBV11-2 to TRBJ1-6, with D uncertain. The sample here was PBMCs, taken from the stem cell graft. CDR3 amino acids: CASSSGRVNSPLHF. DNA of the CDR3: TGTGCCAGCAGCTCCGGACGGGTGAATTCACCCCTCCACTTT.